This passage covers 3 T cell receptor beta chains from one sample sequenced in a study of post-analysis software for immune sequencing data. Notes on the study in general: Included in a set of several TRBV segments more frequent in patients than controls were TRBV5-6, TRBV5-1 and TRBV20-1.

No antigen is known for these receptors. Unique molecular identifiers featured in each of the TCR beta cDNA libraries. TCRdb recomputed calls from the PCR reads with MiXCR, one row per CDR3 protein. The sample yields roughly 400,000 distinct CDR3 sequences, roughly 40% seen once. The sample was blood. Receptor source: a girl between 2 and 10 years old with multiple sclerosis.

This chain's CDR3 is CASSFLQGKNIQYF. DNA for the CDR3: TGTGCCAGCAGCTTTTTACAGGGTAAAAACATTCAGTACTTC. V is TRBV7-2 and J is TRBJ2-4; D is perhaps TRBD1 (6 bases). Germline CDR1 SGHTA, CDR2 FQGNSA. The CDR3 spans 14 residues. Trimming took 3 bases from V and 4 from J, leaving 10 bases between them.

Only a few counts were recorded for this clonotype. The junction does not match germline at one end; this may be a read error. The chain couples TRBV27 to TRBJ2-3; D is possibly TRBD2 (5 bases). The CDR3 totals 15 residues. CDR1 is MNHEY and CDR2 is SMNVEV in the germline V gene (reference sequence). The CDR3 is CAGSLYAGVTDTQYF. CDR3 sequence (DNA): TGTGCCGGCAGTTTATATGCGGGTGTCACAGATACGCAGTATTTT.

This rearrangement joins TRBV27 to TRBJ2-7; D ambiguous. Germline V CDR1 and CDR2: MNHEY, SMNVEV (reference sequence). The CDR3 has 12 residues. V gave up 3 bases and J gave up 5 bases, with 8 bases separating them. In DNA form, the CDR3 reads TGTGCCAGCAGTTTTGGGGATCACGAGCAGTACTTC. This codes for CASSFGDHEQYF.